Sequencing of this TCR beta chain was carried out in a study of shared clonotypes between healthy human individuals. Study conclusions and caveats: It was expected that sequencing depth would affect clonotype sharing among donors.

The protocol was immunoSEQ multiplex PCR, while the TCRdb copy is restricted to in-frame clones and leaves out a portion. Among some 2,000,000 clones, approximately 95% were seen once, and the ten largest hold approximately 0.13%. With regard to this clone: Its target is unknown.

V lost 0 bases, J lost 5 bases, and 6 bases stayed unmatched. CDR1 is SEHNR and CDR2 is FQNEAQ in the germline V gene (reference sequence). This CDR3 is 16 amino acids long. The rearrangement joins TRBV7-9 to TRBJ1-5; 8 nucleotides align to TRBD1. The receptor's source is a man younger than 35 in good health. Sequenced material: naive CD4+ T cells sorted from blood. Indicated subset: CD45RA+ positively selected. CDR3 coding DNA: TGTGCCAGCAGCTTAGCGACAGGGGTATTGCATCAGCCCCAGCATTTT. It translates to CASSLATGVLHQPQHF.